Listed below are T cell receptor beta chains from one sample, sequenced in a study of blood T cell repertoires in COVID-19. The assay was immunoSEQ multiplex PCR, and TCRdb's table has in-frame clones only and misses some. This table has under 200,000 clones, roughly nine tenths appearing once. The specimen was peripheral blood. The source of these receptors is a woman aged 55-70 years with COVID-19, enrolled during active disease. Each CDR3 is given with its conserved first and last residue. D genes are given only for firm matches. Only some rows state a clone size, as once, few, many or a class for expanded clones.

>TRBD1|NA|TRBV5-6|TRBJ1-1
CASSVTGINTEAFF
TGTGCCAGCAGCGTGACAGGGATCAACACTGAAGCTTTCTTT
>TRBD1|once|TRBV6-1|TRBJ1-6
CASSEITGGYNSPLHF
TGTGCCAGCAGTGAAATTACAGGGGGTTATAATTCACCCCTCCACTTT
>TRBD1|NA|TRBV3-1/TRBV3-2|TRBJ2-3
CASSQTGSGTDTQYF
TGTGCCAGCAGTCAGACAGGGTCTGGCACAGATACGCAGTATTTT
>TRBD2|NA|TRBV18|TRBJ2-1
CASSPGGSTYNEQFF
TGTGCCAGCTCACCCGGCGGGAGTACTTACAATGAGCAGTTCTTC
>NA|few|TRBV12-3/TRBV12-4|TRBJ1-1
CASSQGHNAEAFF
TGTGCCAGCAGCCAGGGACATAACGCTGAAGCTTTCTTT
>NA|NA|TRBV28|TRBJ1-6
CASSRLFLPYNSPLHF
TGTGCCAGCAGTCGACTCTTCCTACCATATAATTCACCCCTCCACTTT
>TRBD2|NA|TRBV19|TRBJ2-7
CASSIGLAGVSYEQYF
TGTGCCAGTAGTATAGGACTAGCGGGAGTCTCCTACGAGCAGTACTTC
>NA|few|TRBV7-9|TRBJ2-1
CASSFGLPPNNEQFF
TGTGCCAGCAGCTTTGGGCTGCCCCCCAACAATGAGCAGTTCTTC
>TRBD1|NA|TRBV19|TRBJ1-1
CASSLPTGHTEAFF
TGTGCCAGTAGTCTCCCGACAGGGCACACTGAAGCTTTCTTT
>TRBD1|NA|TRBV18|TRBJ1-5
CASSRLGQGAGQPQHF
TGTGCCAGCTCACGCCTCGGACAGGGTGCCGGTCAGCCCCAGCATTTT
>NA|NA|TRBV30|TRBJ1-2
CAWDIGYGYTF
TGTGCCTGGGACATTGGTTATGGCTACACCTTC
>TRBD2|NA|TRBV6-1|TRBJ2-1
CASSGIRSGRGSYNEQFF
TGTGCCAGCAGTGGGATCAGGAGCGGGAGAGGATCCTACAATGAGCAGTTCTTC
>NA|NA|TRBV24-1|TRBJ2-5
CATGSPGSQETQYF
TGTGCCACCGGCAGCCCGGGAAGCCAAGAGACCCAGTACTTC
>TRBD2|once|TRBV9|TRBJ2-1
CASSPPGGVSYNEQFF
TGTGCCAGCAGCCCACCTGGGGGGGTATCGTACAATGAGCAGTTCTTC
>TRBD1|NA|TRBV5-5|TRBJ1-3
CASGPGQGAGNTIYF
TGTGCCAGCGGCCCCGGGCAGGGGGCAGGAAACACCATATATTTT
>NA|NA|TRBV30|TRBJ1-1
CAWTQPRNAEAFF
TGTGCCTGGACTCAACCTAGGAACGCTGAAGCTTTCTTT
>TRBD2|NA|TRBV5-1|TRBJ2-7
CASSLGLAGLSYEQYF
TGCGCCAGCAGCTTGGGACTAGCGGGACTATCCTACGAGCAGTACTTC
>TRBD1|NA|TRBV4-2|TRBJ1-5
CASSLGQGMSLQPQHF
TGTGCCAGCAGCCTAGGACAGGGGATGTCATTGCAGCCCCAGCATTTT
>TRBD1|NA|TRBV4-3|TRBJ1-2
CASSQDPGTGYGYTF
TGCGCCAGCAGCCAAGACCCCGGGACAGGGTATGGCTACACCTTC
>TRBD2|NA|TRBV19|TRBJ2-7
CASKPTGTSVNEQYF
TGTGCCAGTAAACCCACCGGGACTAGCGTGAACGAGCAGTACTTC
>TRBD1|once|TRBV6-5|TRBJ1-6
CASSYGRGNYNSPLHF
TGTGCCAGCAGTTACGGCAGGGGGAATTATAATTCACCCCTCCACTTT
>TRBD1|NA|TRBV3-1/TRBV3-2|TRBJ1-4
CASSQYRDRGSPREKLFF
TGTGCCAGCAGCCAATACCGGGACAGGGGGTCCCCTCGGGAAAAACTGTTTTTT
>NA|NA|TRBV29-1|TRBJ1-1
CSVAPRNTEAFF
TGCAGCGTTGCACCGAGAAACACTGAAGCTTTCTTT
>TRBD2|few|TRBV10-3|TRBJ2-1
CAISETAGGNNEQFF
TGTGCCATCAGTGAAACAGCGGGAGGGAACAATGAGCAGTTCTTC
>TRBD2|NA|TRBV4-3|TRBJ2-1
CASSQDLSGRSYEQFF
TGCGCCAGCAGCCAAGATCTTAGCGGGAGAAGTTATGAGCAGTTCTTC
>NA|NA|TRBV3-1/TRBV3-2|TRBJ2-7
CASSQGARYEQYF
TGTGCCAGCAGCCAGGGGGCGCGCTACGAGCAGTACTTC
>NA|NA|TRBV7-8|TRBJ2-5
CASSSQGSQETQYF
TGTGCCAGCAGCTCCCAGGGTTCCCAAGAGACCCAGTACTTC
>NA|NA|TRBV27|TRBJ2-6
CASKTWQGSVLSSGANVLTF
TGTGCCAGCAAGACGTGGCAGGGCTCCGTCCTGAGCTCTGGGGCCAACGTCCTGACTTTC
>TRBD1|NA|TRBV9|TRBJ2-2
CASSESNDRANTGELFF
TGTGCCAGCAGCGAGAGCAACGACAGGGCGAACACCGGGGAGCTGTTTTTT
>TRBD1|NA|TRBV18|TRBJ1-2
CASSQGAGNNYGYTF
TGTGCCAGCTCACAGGGGGCCGGAAATAACTATGGCTACACCTTC
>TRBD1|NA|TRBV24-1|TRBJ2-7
CATSDSHTTGGAISYEQYF
TGTGCCACCAGTGATTCACACACTACAGGGGGCGCCATCTCCTACGAGCAGTACTTC
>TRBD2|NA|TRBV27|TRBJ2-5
CASSFRRGAGGETQYF
TGTGCCAGCAGTTTCCGCCGGGGAGCGGGAGGCGAGACCCAGTACTTC
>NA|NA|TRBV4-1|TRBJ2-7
CASSQVLGEQYF
TGCGCCAGCAGCCAAGTCCTAGGCGAGCAGTACTTC
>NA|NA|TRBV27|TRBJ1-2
CASSFQDRRRTGYTF
TGTGCCAGCAGTTTTCAGGACAGAAGGAGGACGGGCTACACCTTC
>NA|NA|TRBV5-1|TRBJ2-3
CASSYGTSEGGQYF
TGCGCCAGCAGCTACGGGACTTCGGAGGGTGGGCAGTATTTT
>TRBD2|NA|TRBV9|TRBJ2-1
CASNGLAGNSDEQFF
TGTGCCAGCAACGGACTAGCGGGGAACAGCGATGAGCAGTTCTTC
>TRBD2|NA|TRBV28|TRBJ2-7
CASSPTGEGSSYEQYF
TGTGCCAGCAGCCCCACGGGGGAGGGCAGTTCCTACGAGCAGTACTTC
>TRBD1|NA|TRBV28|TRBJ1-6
CAIWSGQYNSPLHF
TGTGCCATCTGGTCGGGACAGTATAATTCACCCCTCCACTTT
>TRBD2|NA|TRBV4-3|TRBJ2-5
CASSQRTSALQETQYF
TGCGCCAGCAGCCAACGGACTAGCGCATTACAAGAGACCCAGTACTTC
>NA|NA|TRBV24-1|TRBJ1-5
CATSDLRGTNSNQPQHF
TGTGCCACCAGTGATTTGCGGGGGACTAATAGCAATCAGCCCCAGCATTTT
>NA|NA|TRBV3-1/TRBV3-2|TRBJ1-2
CASSRGGQVNYGYTF
TGTGCCAGCAGCCGGGGAGGTCAGGTCAACTATGGCTACACCTTC
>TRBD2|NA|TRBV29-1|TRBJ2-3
CSVLGGTSGKADTQYF
TGCAGCGTTTTGGGGGGGACTAGCGGGAAGGCAGATACGCAGTATTTT
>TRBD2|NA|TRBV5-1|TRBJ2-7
CASSPDRGGSTYEQYF
TGCGCCAGCAGCCCGGACCGTGGCGGGAGTACATACGAGCAGTACTTC
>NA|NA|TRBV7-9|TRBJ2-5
CASSLGAPGEQETQYF
TGTGCCAGCAGCTTAGGGGCGCCCGGGGAACAAGAGACCCAGTACTTC
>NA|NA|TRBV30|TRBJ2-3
CAWSEGGSTDTQYF
TGTGCCTGGAGTGAAGGGGGATCCACAGATACGCAGTATTTT
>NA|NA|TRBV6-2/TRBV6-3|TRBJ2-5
CASSYSGQEETQYF
TGTGCCAGCAGTTACTCGGGTCAGGAAGAGACCCAGTACTTC
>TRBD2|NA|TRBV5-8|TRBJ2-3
CASSSTSGDTDTQYF
TGTGCCAGCAGCTCGACTAGCGGGGACACAGATACGCAGTATTTT
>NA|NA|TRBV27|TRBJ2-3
CASSLDRITDTQYF
TGTGCCAGCAGTTTAGACAGGATCACAGATACGCAGTATTTT
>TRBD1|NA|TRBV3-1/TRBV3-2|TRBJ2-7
CASSQAGGYEQYF
TGTGCCAGCAGCCAAGCAGGGGGCTACGAGCAGTACTTC